Reported below is one T cell receptor (beta chain). Its cognate antigen is unknown. Sequencing was performed with immunoSEQ multiplex PCR; in TCRdb, only in-frame clones are kept and a portion is missing. The profile shows 95,000 to 100,000 clones, more than 80% of them singletons. This sample stems from a study of T cell responses to AZD1222 COVID-19 vaccine. Overall study findings and caveats: Among the donors, most were white British and more were female, and clonal diversity was possibly underestimated. Reportedly, nearly half the spike-specific TCRs target unmutated variant regions.

This CDR3 region has 15 residues. V lost 6 bases to trimming and J lost 5 bases; unmatched junction nucleotides: 9. In germline, CDR1 is MRHNA, CDR2 SNTAGT. The sequences come from peripheral blood, collected on day 0 of AZD1222 vaccination. The chain uses TRBV6-4 and TRBJ2-5; 10 bases agree with TRBD2. The clonotype originates from an adult in good health. The CDR3 coding sequence is TGTGCCAGCAGCCGGACTAGCGGAGGGGAGGAGACCCAGTACTTC. This sequence encodes CASSRTSGGEETQYF.